Here is one T cell receptor beta chain with its context. Per the study methods: Counts of nucleated cells, estimated from reference gene primer amplification, were obtained. The data were produced by immunoSEQ multiplex PCR, yet TCRdb's version contains in-frame clones alone and is incomplete. V, J and clone size are taken as reported in that table, and D and trimming were inferred from the DNA itself. The table lists 150,000 to 200,000 clones, 85% to 90% of them singletons. The sample originates from a study of blood T cell repertoires in COVID-19. Germline loops: CDR1 SGHTA, CDR2 FQGNSA. The CDR3 length is 13 residues. The ends were cut back, 5 bases at V and 11 bases at J, with 18 bases in the middle.

What was sequenced was peripheral blood. This chain joins TRBV7-2 and TRBJ1-1; D uncertain. The source of this sequence is a human donor in a cohort sampled during active COVID-19. CDR3 region: CASSDFMRPGAFF. As DNA, the CDR3 is TGTGCCAGCAGCGACTTTATGAGGCCTGGGGCTTTCTTT.